This T cell receptor beta chain was obtained from a study of shared clonotypes between healthy human individuals. Study in general: Donors consisted of two women and three men between 18 and 49.

Of note for this clone: Its antigen is as yet unknown.

Germline lookup yields CDR1 MDHEN and CDR2 SYDVKM. The CDR3 covers 12 residues. Between the trimmed V and J ends, which lost 9 bases and 7 bases, there was a span of 16 bases. The data were produced by immunoSEQ multiplex PCR, yet TCRdb's version contains in-frame clones alone and is incomplete. The sample lists approximately 2,000,000 clones; about 94% were seen once. The naive CD8 fraction comprised CD45RO-negative cells positively selected for CCR7 and excluded terminally differentiated effector memory CD45RA+ cells. Recent vaccinations or acute infections were absent in the healthy HIV-negative adult donors. Overall study findings and caveats: Lower generation probabilities were found for non-shared clonotypes than for those shared by all four donors.

The V gene is TRBV28, the J gene TRBJ2-7; tentative D call: TRBD1 (6 bases). The TCR comes from a man between 18 and 29 years old in good health. Some clones in this sample may be carry-over from other donors' samples. The specimen sequenced was naive CD8+ T cells from PBMCs. The CDR3 nucleotides read TGTGCCAGTATTGCAGGGGAAGGTGAGCAGTACTTC. It yields the protein CASIAGEGEQYF.